Presented here are 9 T cell receptor beta chains from one specimen sequenced in a study of blood T cell repertoires in COVID-19. Sequenced by immunoSEQ multiplex PCR; TCRdb stores in-frame clones only, minus some. The sample consists of 150,000 or so clones, about 83% of them appearing once. The sample consisted of peripheral blood. These receptor sequences come from a human donor in a cohort sampled during active COVID-19.

The rearrangement links TRBV5-4 to TRBJ2-1, with D possibly TRBD2 on 6 matching bases. Trimming left V 3 bases short and J 5 bases short, with 15 bases between. CDR1 and CDR2 (germline): SGHNT, YYREEE (reference sequence). The CDR3 runs 15 residues. CDR3 nucleotides: TGTGCCAGCAGCTGGAGGCGGGATCGGAACAATGAGCAGTTCTTC. This sequence encodes CASSWRRDRNNEQFF.

The chain links TRBV6-1 to TRBJ2-1; D not resolved. The V gene lost 4 bases and the J gene lost 0 bases, with 13 bases spanning the gap. The CDR3 length is 16 residues. CDR1 and CDR2 (germline): MNHNS, SASEGT. The CDR3 loop is CASSVPGSLSYNEQFF. The CDR3 region has the DNA TGTGCCAGCAGTGTCCCCGGGTCCCTCTCCTACAATGAGCAGTTCTTC.

The rearrangement links TRBV3-1 (or the pseudogene TRBV3-2) to TRBJ2-1; no clear D. Trimming removed 4 bases from V and 8 bases from J, with 15 bases in between. The CDR3 contains 14 residues. Germline V lookup: CDR1 LGHDT, CDR2 YNNKEL (reference sequence). CDR3 loop: CASSLRPLIHEQFF. CDR3 nucleotides: TGTGCCAGCAGCCTCCGCCCTCTAATCCATGAGCAGTTCTTC.

The chain carries TRBV5-8 and TRBJ2-7; possibly TRBD2 for D (5 bases). CDR3 length equals 15 residues. Germline values: CDR1 SGHTS, CDR2 YDEGEE. Between the trimmed V and J ends, which lost 4 bases and 0 bases, there was a span of 14 bases. The CDR3 nucleotides read TGTGCCAGCAGCCCGGTCGGGATTACCTCCTACGAGCAGTACTTC. Encoded protein: CASSPVGITSYEQYF.

The chain links TRBV15 to TRBJ1-2; 8 bases fit TRBD1. Germline values: CDR1 LNHNV, CDR2 YYDKDF (reference sequence). The CDR3 is 15 residues long. V lost 0 bases and J lost 2; bases outside the gene matches: 2. The CDR3 loop is CATSRDQGANYGYTF. CDR3 nucleotides: TGTGCCACCAGCAGAGATCAGGGGGCGAACTATGGCTACACCTTC.

This chain joins TRBV30 and TRBJ2-7; TRBD2 aligns across 7 bases. With 4 bases clipped from V and 2 bases from J, the junction kept 11 bases outside the gene matches. The CDR3 totals 15 residues. Germline CDR1 reads GTSNPN; CDR2 reads SVGIG (reference sequence). The CDR3 DNA is TGTGCCTGGAAGTGGGGGACTACCCCAACCTACGAGCAGTACTTC. Protein product: CAWKWGTTPTYEQYF. Complete variable domain (other parts from reference TRBV30 and TRBJ2-7): SQTIHQWPATLVQPVGSPLSLECTVEGTSNPNLYWYRQAAGRGLQLLFYSVGIGQISSEVPQNLSASRPQDRQFILSSKKLLLSDSGFYLCAWKWGTTPTYEQYFGPGTRLTVT.

This clone turned up a few times. The rearrangement joins TRBV7-8 to TRBJ2-5, with TRBD1 as a possible D gene (6 bases). Per germline, CDR1 SGHVS and CDR2 FQNEAQ. This CDR3 region has 16 residues. Between the trimmed V and J ends, which lost 4 bases and 1 base, there was a span of 16 bases. In DNA, the CDR3 is TGTGCCAGCAGCTCCCACAGGGCCCCCGGCCAAGAGACCCAGTACTTC. Its protein product is CASSSHRAPGQETQYF.

This clone came up a few times. The J gene is TRBJ2-7, the V gene TRBV18; D unresolved. This CDR3 spans 14 amino acids. Per germline, CDR1 KGHSH and CDR2 LQKENI. Trimming took 1 base from V and 0 from J, leaving 7 bases between them. CDR3 in DNA: TGTGCCAGCTCACCACTCTCCGGCTCCTACGAGCAGTACTTC. As protein: CASSPLSGSYEQYF.

The chain couples TRBV3-1 (or the pseudogene TRBV3-2) to TRBJ2-5; 9 bases align to TRBD2. J gave up 4 bases and V 4 bases, and 10 bases lay outside the gene matches. The germline CDR1 and CDR2 sequences are LGHDT and YNNKEL (reference sequence). The CDR3 loop spans 16 amino acids. The CDR3 region has the DNA TGTGCCAGCAGCCGCAGGCAACTAGCGGGCAGAGAGACCCAGTACTTC. Residues: CASSRRQLAGRETQYF.